Listed below are T cell receptor beta chains from one sample, sequenced in a study of immune characterization of retroperitoneal liposarcoma. TCRdb used MiXCR to reprocess the PCR reads, holding one entry per CDR3 protein. The sample has 9,500 to 14,000 distinct CDR3 sequences; around 24% are singletons. Sequenced input: tumor tissue. All receptors come from a female donor with retroperitoneal liposarcoma. Both conserved end residues are part of each CDR3. The D gene is left open where the match is weak. Clone size is given for some rows only: seen once, a few or many times, or a class if the clone is expanded.

j_gene,v_gene,d_gene,abundance,CDR3aa,CDR3nt
TRBJ1-1,TRBV6-5,TRBD1,NA,CASSYSRGTGGGGTEAFF,TGTGCCAGCAGTTACTCGAGGGGGACAGGGGGCGGTGGCACTGAAGCTTTCTTT
TRBJ1-5,TRBV6-2/TRBV6-3,NA,once,CASSYSIVSNQPQHF,TGTGCCAGCAGTTACTCGATTGTTAGCAATCAGCCCCAGCATTTT
TRBJ2-1,TRBV15,NA,NA,CATSRIGNEQFF,TGTGCCACCAGCAGAATAGGCAATGAGCAGTTCTTC
TRBJ2-3,TRBV5-1,NA,NA,CASSLARSIQVTDTQYF,TGCGCCAGCAGCTTGGCTCGGTCGATACAAGTCACAGATACGCAGTATTTT
TRBJ2-3,TRBV5-1,TRBD2,NA,CASNLMTSGFTDTQYF,TGCGCCAGCAACCTAATGACTAGCGGGTTCACAGATACGCAGTATTTT
TRBJ1-1,TRBV6-1,NA,NA,CASSRVSNTEAFF,TGTGCCAGCAGCCGTGTCTCAAACACTGAAGCTTTCTTT
TRBJ2-1,TRBV6-1,TRBD1,many,CASSEYNWGQGSYEQFF,TGTGCCAGCAGTGAATATAACTGGGGACAGGGCTCCTACGAGCAGTTCTTC
TRBJ2-2,TRBV12-3/TRBV12-4,NA,NA,CASSPIWGQRTGELFF,TGTGCCAGCAGTCCCATCTGGGGGCAAAGGACCGGGGAGCTGTTTTTT
TRBJ2-1,TRBV6-1,TRBD1,few,CASRPGTGRDEQFF,TGTGCCAGCAGACCAGGGACAGGTCGGGATGAGCAGTTCTTC
TRBJ2-5,TRBV7-2,NA,medium-sized,CASSLIQLPGETQYF,TGTGCCAGCAGCTTAATCCAGCTCCCCGGAGAGACCCAGTACTTC
TRBJ2-7,TRBV27,NA,many,CASRSTYEQYF,TGTGCCAGCAGAAGTACCTACGAGCAGTACTTC
TRBJ1-4,TRBV7-9,NA,many,CASSGVSLREKLFF,TGTGCCAGCAGCGGTGTATCCCTTCGGGAAAAACTGTTTTTT
TRBJ2-5,TRBV6-6,NA,NA,CASSMGRWETQYF,TGTGCCAGCAGTATGGGGCGTTGGGAGACCCAGTACTTC
TRBJ1-2,TRBV6-1,NA,NA,CASIARSGYGYTF,TGTGCCAGCATTGCGCGATCAGGCTATGGCTACACCTTC
TRBJ2-1,TRBV7-9,NA,NA,CASSSSSYEQFF,TGTGCCAGCAGCTCCTCCAGCTACGAGCAGTTCTTC
TRBJ2-1,TRBV7-8,TRBD2,medium-sized,CASSMSGDNEQFF,TGTGCCAGCAGCATGAGCGGGGACAATGAGCAGTTCTTC
TRBJ2-7,TRBV10-1,NA,NA,CASSEVFSASSYEQYF,TGCGCCAGCAGTGAGGTTTTTTCGGCGAGCTCCTACGAGCAGTACTTC
TRBJ2-1,TRBV12-3/TRBV12-4,NA,few,CASGYTGLEQFF,TGTGCCAGCGGCTATACAGGGCTCGAGCAGTTCTTC
TRBJ2-1,TRBV6-1,TRBD2,many,CASSPLAGGLDEQFF,TGTGCCAGCAGCCCGCTAGCGGGAGGGCTAGATGAGCAGTTCTTC
TRBJ2-7,TRBV7-3,NA,medium-sized,CASSLLGPSNNEQYF,TGTGCCAGCAGCTTACTTGGACCCTCGAACAATGAGCAGTACTTC
TRBJ2-1,TRBV7-9,TRBD2,medium-sized,CASSLSGGPYEQFF,TGTGCCAGCAGCTTATCGGGAGGGCCCTATGAGCAGTTCTTC
TRBJ2-1,TRBV6-1,NA,many,CASSPRGGETQFF,TGTGCCAGCAGCCCCCGAGGGGGGGAGACCCAGTTCTTC
TRBJ2-1,TRBV7-3,TRBD1,many,CASSHGQGASYEQFF,TGTGCCAGCAGCCACGGACAGGGGGCCTCCTACGAGCAGTTCTTC
TRBJ2-5,TRBV6-1,TRBD2,NA,CASSEPSSGSYNEQYF,TGTGCCAGCAGTGAGCCATCTAGCGGCTCCTACAATGAGCAGTACTTC
TRBJ2-5,TRBV12-3/TRBV12-4,NA,many,CASTTADGAQTQYF,TGTGCCAGCACCACGGCGGACGGCGCACAGACCCAGTACTTC
TRBJ2-1,TRBV6-1,NA,many,CASTQAPLMIEQFF,TGTGCCAGCACACAGGCCCCTCTAATGATCGAGCAGTTCTTC
TRBJ2-7,TRBV27,NA,NA,CASSFNTHKNSYEQYF,TGTGCCAGCAGTTTCAACACCCACAAGAACTCCTACGAGCAGTACTTC
TRBJ2-7,TRBV6-1,NA,few,CASRHGSYEQYF,TGTGCCAGCCGCCATGGTTCCTACGAGCAGTACTTC
TRBJ1-6,TRBV7-2,TRBD1,NA,CASSLLTGGNSPLHF,TGTGCCAGCAGCTTATTGACAGGGGGCAATTCACCCCTCCACTTT
TRBJ2-1,TRBV6-1,NA,once,CASAATGSSYNEQFF,TGTGCCAGCGCCGCAACTGGGAGCTCCTACAATGAGCAGTTCTTC
TRBJ2-1,TRBV25-1,NA,few,CASSEDGRGVHEQFF,TGTGCCAGCAGTGAGGATGGCAGAGGGGTACACGAGCAGTTCTTC
TRBJ2-5,TRBV5-3,NA,NA,CATTGPQETQYF,TGTGCCACCACAGGGCCCCAAGAGACCCAGTACTTC
TRBJ2-3,TRBV27,TRBD2,NA,CASSFSSGFADTQYF,TGTGCCAGCAGTTTTTCTAGCGGGTTCGCAGATACGCAGTATTTT
TRBJ2-1,TRBV7-8,TRBD2,medium-sized,CASSASGGLETQFF,TGTGCCAGCAGCGCTAGCGGGGGGCTTGAGACCCAGTTCTTC
TRBJ2-7,TRBV6-1,TRBD1,NA,CASSTGTGGGYEQYF,TGTGCCAGCAGCACCGGGACAGGGGGCGGGTACGAGCAGTACTTC
TRBJ2-7,TRBV7-6,TRBD2,medium-sized,CASSPRTSGNNEQYF,TGTGCCAGCAGCCCTCGGACTAGCGGCAACAATGAGCAGTACTTC
TRBJ2-7,TRBV6-1,NA,many,CASRFSYEQYF,TGTGCCAGCAGGTTTTCCTACGAGCAGTACTTC
TRBJ2-7,TRBV6-1,TRBD2,medium-sized,CASSVIAGGYEQYF,TGTGCCAGCAGTGTGATAGCGGGGGGCTACGAGCAGTACTTC
TRBJ2-3,TRBV11-3,TRBD2,many,CASSFGLAGTDTQYF,TGTGCCAGCAGCTTCGGACTAGCGGGGACAGATACGCAGTATTTT
TRBJ2-1,TRBV6-1,NA,many,CASGSSYEQFF,TGTGCCAGTGGAAGCTCCTACGAGCAGTTCTTC
TRBJ1-1,TRBV27,NA,medium-sized,CASSLSASRRAFF,TGTGCCAGCAGTTTATCCGCATCCAGGAGGGCTTTCTTT
TRBJ2-7,TRBV4-1,NA,few,CASSQDLGIGEQYF,TGCGCCAGCAGCCAAGATTTAGGGATCGGCGAGCAGTACTTC
TRBJ2-1,TRBV6-1,NA,NA,CASSEDTYNEQFF,TGTGCCAGCAGTGAAGACACCTACAATGAGCAGTTCTTC
TRBJ2-6,TRBV6-1,NA,medium-sized,CASSVLAGSLSSGANVLTF,TGTGCCAGCAGTGTCCTGGCCGGGAGTCTTAGCTCTGGGGCCAACGTCCTGACTTTC
TRBJ2-7,TRBV12-3/TRBV12-4,NA,NA,CASSADWYEQYF,TGTGCCAGCAGTGCGGACTGGTACGAGCAGTACTTC
TRBJ2-2,TRBV19,NA,NA,CASSLVGSTGELFF,TGTGCCAGTAGTTTAGTAGGGTCCACCGGGGAGCTGTTTTTT